These T cell receptor beta chains were read from a single sample in a study of T cells in localized non-small cell lung cancer. Sequencing was performed with immunoSEQ multiplex PCR; in TCRdb, only in-frame clones are kept and a portion is missing. The sample contains 1,500 to 2,500 clones, just over 35% of which appear only once. This sample comprised lung tumor tissue, obtained before any cancer treatment. The receptors were sampled from a male donor aged 60 or older with stage II lung adenocarcinoma. Each CDR3 is given with its conserved first and last residue. D genes are given only for firm matches. A row's size may be missing; if present it is once, few, many or a size class.

D: -
J: TRBJ1-4
V: TRBV29-1
size: -
CDR3: CSVRQADEKLFF
DNA: TGCAGCGTTCGTCAAGCAGATGAAAAACTGTTTTTT

D: -
J: TRBJ2-5
V: TRBV7-2
size: -
CDR3: CASSKDGQETQYF
DNA: TGTGCCAGCAGCAAGGACGGGCAAGAGACCCAGTACTTC

D: TRBD2
J: TRBJ2-7
V: TRBV19
size: -
CDR3: CASSIVSGSTYEQYF
DNA: TGTGCCAGTAGTATAGTGAGCGGGAGCACCTACGAGCAGTACTTC

D: -
J: TRBJ1-4
V: TRBV30
size: few
CDR3: CALLRDTNEKLFF
DNA: TGTGCCCTTCTCCGGGATACTAATGAAAAACTGTTTTTT

D: TRBD2
J: TRBJ2-1
V: TRBV18
size: once
CDR3: CASSPLAGADQWEQFF
DNA: TGTGCCAGCTCTCCTCTAGCGGGCGCCGACCAGTGGGAGCAGTTCTTC

D: TRBD1
J: TRBJ1-1
V: TRBV29-1
size: -
CDR3: CSVSEGAKNTEAFF
DNA: TGCAGCGTGTCTGAGGGGGCGAAGAACACTGAAGCTTTCTTT

D: -
J: TRBJ2-1
V: TRBV18
size: -
CDR3: CASSPGVPYNEQFF
DNA: TGTGCCAGCTCACCAGGGGTCCCCTACAATGAGCAGTTCTTC

D: -
J: TRBJ1-2
V: TRBV19
size: -
CDR3: CASSSRQTNYGYTF
DNA: TGTGCCAGTAGCTCCAGACAGACTAACTATGGCTACACCTTC

D: -
J: TRBJ2-1
V: TRBV7-1
size: few
CDR3: CASSPGEGDYNEQFF
DNA: TGTGCCAGCAGCCCCGGAGAGGGAGACTACAATGAGCAGTTCTTC

D: TRBD1
J: TRBJ1-2
V: TRBV10-2
size: -
CDR3: CASSSDRMSYGYTF
DNA: TGCGCCAGCAGTTCGGACAGGATGTCCTATGGCTACACCTTC

D: -
J: TRBJ1-1
V: TRBV19
size: -
CDR3: CASSMGRNTEAFF
DNA: TGTGCCAGTAGTATGGGGCGGAACACTGAAGCTTTCTTT

D: -
J: TRBJ2-3
V: TRBV28
size: few
CDR3: CASSQKSTDTQYF
DNA: TGTGCCAGCAGCCAGAAAAGCACAGATACGCAGTATTTT

D: TRBD2
J: TRBJ2-7
V: TRBV29-1
size: -
CDR3: CSVLSSGSSYEQYF
DNA: TGCAGCGTCCTCTCAAGCGGGAGCTCCTACGAGCAGTACTTC

D: -
J: TRBJ2-1
V: TRBV18
size: -
CDR3: CASSSPLGTSEQFF
DNA: TGTGCCAGCTCATCACCTTTAGGGACGAGTGAGCAGTTCTTC

D: -
J: TRBJ2-3
V: TRBV30
size: once
CDR3: CAWSARGITQYF
DNA: TGTGCCTGGAGTGCTCGGGGGATTACGCAGTATTTT